The 27 T cell receptor beta chains below come from one sample, sequenced in a study of T cell responses to AZD1222 COVID-19 vaccine. TCRdb's copy holds only in-frame clones and misses some; the assay was immunoSEQ multiplex PCR. The sample carries some 150,000 clones, 70% to 90% recorded once. Source: peripheral blood, taken on day 0 of AZD1222 vaccination. The receptors were gathered from an adult in good health.

A few counts support this clone. The V gene is TRBV10-3, the J gene TRBJ2-2, with D perhaps TRBD1 (6 bases). Trimming took 5 bases from V and 0 from J, leaving 7 bases between them. CDR3 size: 14 residues. CDR1 ENHRY and CDR2 SYGVKD come from the germline V gene. The CDR3 region is CAISKGANTGELFF. In DNA, the CDR3 is TGTGCCATCAGTAAGGGGGCGAACACCGGGGAGCTGTTTTTT.

This clone was detected a few times. The chain uses TRBV6-1 and TRBJ2-7; 12 bases agree with TRBD2. Germline V gives CDR1 MNHNS, CDR2 SASEGT. Germline trimming cut 2 bases from V and 4 bases from J; bases unmatched to any gene: 0. This CDR3 spans 14 amino acids. The DNA for the CDR3 is TGTGCCAGCAGTGAACTAGCGGGAGGGTACGAGCAGTACTTC. Protein: CASSELAGGYEQYF.

V usage is TRBV9 and J usage is TRBJ2-7, with D uncertain. Germline values: CDR1 SGDLS, CDR2 YYNGEE. The ends were cut back, 0 bases at V and 2 bases at J, with 6 bases in the middle. This CDR3 comprises 13 residues. Here the CDR3 DNA reads TGTGCCAGCAGCGTAGGACCTACCTACGAGCAGTACTTC. Its protein is CASSVGPTYEQYF.

This clone came up once. The V call is TRBV7-2, the J call TRBJ1-2; TRBD1 is a possible D gene (5 bases). Trimming removed 5 bases at V and 1 base at J, with 11 bases between. The CDR3 extends over 14 amino acids. Germline V gene sequence: CDR1 SGHTA, CDR2 FQGNSA. The CDR3 DNA follows: TGTGCCAGCAGCCAAGGACATTTTAACTATGGCTACACCTTC. It codes for CASSQGHFNYGYTF.

This clone showed up just once. V and J are TRBV28 and TRBJ2-1; D is perhaps TRBD1 (5 bases). CDR1 MDHEN and CDR2 SYDVKM come from the germline V gene. V shed 8 bases and J shed 2 bases, with 13 bases lying between them. The CDR3 is made up of 14 amino acids. The CDR3 here is CASQRRATYNEQFF. CDR3 DNA sequence: TGTGCCAGCCAACGCAGGGCGACCTACAATGAGCAGTTCTTC. The complete variable domain, with remaining parts taken from reference TRBV28 and TRBJ2-1, reads DVKVTQSSRYLVKRTGEKVFLECVQDMDHENMFWYRQDPGLGLRLIYFSYDVKMKEKGDIPEGYSVSREKKERFSLILESASTNQTSMYLCASQRRATYNEQFFGPGTRLTVL.

This clone was seen a handful of times. This chain connects TRBV19 to TRBJ2-1; D gene uncertain. The CDR3 is made up of 15 amino acids. The V end was cut by 6 bases, the J end by 0 bases, with 12 bases between. The germline V gene encodes CDR1 LNHDA and CDR2 SQIVND (reference sequence). CDR3 sequence reads: CASSDLPSSYNEQFF. The DNA for the CDR3 is TGTGCCAGTAGCGACTTGCCTAGCTCCTACAATGAGCAGTTCTTC. Drawing the rest from reference TRBV19 and TRBJ2-1, the complete variable domain is DGGITQSPKYLFRKEGQNVTLSCEQNLNHDAMYWYRQDPGQGLRLIYYSQIVNDFQKGDIAEGYSVSREKKESFPLTVTSAQKNPTAFYLCASSDLPSSYNEQFFGPGTRLTVL.

The gene calls are TRBV6-1 and TRBJ1-6; D possibly corresponds to TRBD1 (5 bases). Trimming removed 0 bases at V and 0 bases at J, with 9 bases between. CDR1 is MNHNS and CDR2 is SASEGT in the germline V gene. The CDR3 extends over 17 amino acids. This CDR3 is CASSEARGSSYNSPLHF. In nucleotides, the CDR3 is TGTGCCAGCAGTGAAGCTCGGGGGAGCTCCTATAATTCACCCCTCCACTTT.

This chain links TRBV7-9 with TRBJ1-2; no clear D. The CDR3 is made up of 12 amino acids. V lost 0 bases, J lost 2 bases, and 1 base lay in between. Looked up from germline, CDR1 is SEHNR and CDR2 is FQNEAQ (reference sequence). The CDR3 is CASSLANYGYTF. CDR3 nucleotide sequence: TGTGCCAGCAGCTTAGCCAACTATGGCTACACCTTC.

The chain employs TRBV5-1 and TRBJ1-1; TRBD1 agrees at 8 bases. Germline CDR1 SGHRS, CDR2 YFSETQ. The CDR3 is 18 amino acids. Losses at the gene ends were 4 bases for V and 1 base for J; bases not matched to a gene: 15. The CDR3 loop reads CASSPLMWTGLKNTEAFF. CDR3 nucleotide sequence: TGCGCCAGCAGCCCTTTAATGTGGACAGGGCTTAAGAACACTGAAGCTTTCTTT.

This rearrangement joins TRBV7-2 to TRBJ2-7; the D is unclear. The CDR3 extends over 12 amino acids. The V end was cut by 4 bases, the J end by 3 bases, with 7 bases between. Germline V lookup: CDR1 SGHTA, CDR2 FQGNSA. The CDR3: CASSSNSYEQYF. CDR3 sequence (DNA): TGTGCCAGCAGCTCGAACAGCTACGAGCAGTACTTC.

This chain joins TRBV7-9 and TRBJ1-2; perhaps TRBD1 as D (6 bases). Trimming took 5 bases from V and 8 from J, leaving 21 bases between them. CDR1 is SEHNR, CDR2 FQNEAQ, per germline (reference sequence). This CDR3 is 15 amino acids long. The CDR3 nucleotides read TGTGCCAGCAGCCCGAGCAGGCAACGAAGGGGGGGCTACACCTTC. Translating it yields CASSPSRQRRGGYTF.

The table lists this clone with a few counts. The chain is built from TRBV29-1 and TRBJ2-7; TRBD1 matches 7 bases. V lost 6 bases and J lost 2; bases outside the gene matches: 7. The CDR3 is 13 residues long. Germline CDR1 and CDR2: SQVTM and ANQGSEA. The CDR3 here is CSVADRPTYEQYF. Here the CDR3 DNA reads TGCAGCGTGGCGGACAGGCCTACCTACGAGCAGTACTTC.

The V gene is TRBV4-2, the J gene TRBJ1-2, with 7 bases aligning to TRBD1. After removal of 4 bases from V and 2 bases from J, the junction contained 10 bases not matched to a gene. The germline gives CDR1 LGHNA, CDR2 YNFKEQ. The CDR3 runs 16 residues. The CDR3 region is CASSPGGAGGNYGYTF. In DNA form, the CDR3 reads TGTGCCAGCAGCCCGGGGGGGGCAGGGGGAAACTATGGCTACACCTTC.

V usage is TRBV29-1 and J usage is TRBJ2-7; D may be TRBD1 or TRBD2 (6 bases each). The germline V gene encodes CDR1 SQVTM and CDR2 ANQGSEA. This CDR3 region has 14 residues. Between the trimmed V and J ends, which lost 4 bases and 5 bases, there was a span of 18 bases. The CDR3 coding sequence is TGCAGCGTTGCCAGGGGACTTAAAAGGGACGAGCAGTACTTC. Its protein product is CSVARGLKRDEQYF.

This clone was counted a few times. This chain connects TRBV21-1 to TRBJ1-5; TRBD1 was called by the table and not checked on the DNA. TRBV21-1 is a listed pseudogene. CDR3 length: 18 residues. For the CDR3, the DNA is TGTGCCAGCAGCCTCCGCAAACCGACAGGAGTTAGCAATCAGCCCCAGCATTTT. Translation gives CASSLRKPTGVSNQPQHF.

The chain combines TRBV25-1 with TRBJ2-7, with 7 positions matching TRBD1. The CDR3 runs to 13 residues. Germline trimming cut 4 bases from V and 5 bases from J; bases unmatched to any gene: 5. Germline lookup yields CDR1 MGHDK and CDR2 SYGVNS. CDR3 coding DNA: TGTGCCAGCAGTGGCGACAGGGCCCACGAGCAGTACTTC. Its protein product is CASSGDRAHEQYF.

To note about this clone: A junction end diverges from the germline sequence, so it may reflect a read error. In DNA, the CDR3 is TGTGCCAGCAGTTTGGGGCTAGCGGGAGTCTACAATGAGCAGTTCTTC. Protein sequence: CASSLGLAGVYNEQFF. The chain has TRBV5-5 and TRBJ2-1; 10 bases map to TRBD2. This CDR3 is built from 16 residues. Germline lookup yields CDR1 SGHKS and CDR2 YYEKEE (reference sequence).

The chain carries TRBV28 and TRBJ1-5; weak D call: TRBD1 (5 bases). The germline gives CDR1 MDHEN, CDR2 SYDVKM. Trimming pared 6 bases from V and 11 bases from J, leaving 23 bases between. The CDR3 covers 15 residues. Written as DNA, the CDR3 is TGTGCCAGCAGGACTTTCACGGGACCCGCCGGGGCCCAGCATTTT. Translating gives CASRTFTGPAGAQHF.

The chain is built from TRBV7-2 and TRBJ1-2; 7 nucleotides align to TRBD1. With V trimmed by 10 bases and J by 8 bases, 10 bases remained unmatched. This CDR3 region has 12 residues. The germline V gene encodes CDR1 SGHTA and CDR2 FQGNSA. The DNA of the CDR3 is TGTGCCACCCAGGGGGGGGGCGGCGGCTACACCTTC. As protein: CATQGGGGGYTF.

The rearrangement links TRBV6-6 to TRBJ2-3; 11 bases agree with TRBD2. Germline V lookup: CDR1 MNHNY, CDR2 SVGAGI (reference sequence). This CDR3 comprises 16 residues. V shed 4 bases and J 2 bases; nucleotides not matched to a gene: 5. CDR3 loop: CASSSRLAGNTDTQYF. DNA for the CDR3: TGTGCCAGCAGTTCCCGACTAGCGGGAAACACAGATACGCAGTATTTT.

The chain links TRBV28 to TRBJ2-4; D is possibly TRBD2 (5 bases). CDR3 length: 13 amino acids. In germline, CDR1 is MDHEN, CDR2 SYDVKM. With 8 bases removed from V and 6 bases from J, the gap between germline ends came to 14 bases. CDR3 in DNA: TGTGCCAGCGCAGCCGGGGAAGGAAACATTCAGTACTTC. Protein product: CASAAGEGNIQYF.

CDR3 amino acids: CASSQDTGNSYEQYF. CDR3 in DNA: TGTGCCAGCAGCCAAGACACAGGAAACTCCTACGAGCAGTACTTC. The J gene is TRBJ2-7, the V gene TRBV3-1 (or the pseudogene TRBV3-2); a weak D match, TRBD1 (5 bases). Trimming removed 0 bases at V and 0 bases at J, with 9 bases between. Germline CDR1 reads LGHDT; CDR2 reads YNNKEL (reference sequence). This CDR3 is 15 amino acids long.

V is TRBV9 and J is TRBJ2-5; tentatively, D is TRBD2 (6 bases). The germline V gene encodes CDR1 SGDLS and CDR2 YYNGEE. V was shortened by 1 base and J by 0 bases, with 16 bases between the two germline ends. This CDR3 region has 17 residues. CDR3 sequence (DNA): TGTGCCAGCAGCGTAAGTCGGCGGGCTAGCGACCAAGAGACCCAGTACTTC. Translation gives CASSVSRRASDQETQYF.

V and J are TRBV11-2 and TRBJ2-5; weak D call: TRBD1 (8 bases). Germline lookup yields CDR1 SGHAT and CDR2 FQNNGV. This CDR3 has 15 residues. V was shortened by 1 base and J by 5 bases, with 14 bases between the two germline ends. The CDR3 DNA reads TGTGCCAGCAGCTTAGGTGACAGGGGAGGGGAGACCCAGTACTTC. It encodes CASSLGDRGGETQYF. The full variable domain, in which reference TRBV11-2 and TRBJ2-5 provide the parts outside the CDR3, is EAGVAQSPRYKIIEKRQSVAFWCNPISGHATLYWYQQILGQGPKLLIQFQNNGVVDDSQLPKDRFSAERLKGVDSTLKIQPAKLEDSAVYLCASSLGDRGGETQYFGPGTRLLVL.

The table lists this clone with a few counts. The V call is TRBV1, the J call TRBJ2-3; TRBD2 is the table's D call and was not checked against the DNA. TRBV1 is a known pseudogene. The CDR3 is 15 residues long. As DNA, the CDR3 is TGCACCAGCAGCCAAATTTCGGACTTCACAGATACGCAGTATTTT. It codes for CTSSQISDFTDTQYF.

V and J are TRBV9 and TRBJ2-5, with a weak D call TRBD2 (5 bases). The CDR3 extends over 14 amino acids. Germline assignment: CDR1 SGDLS and CDR2 YYNGEE. The V end lost 0 bases, the J end lost 2 bases, and 8 bases lay between the germline ends. The CDR3 protein is CASSVGGPQETQYF. CDR3 coding DNA: TGTGCCAGCAGCGTAGGCGGGCCGCAAGAGACCCAGTACTTC. The whole variable domain, remainder taken from reference TRBV9 and TRBJ2-5, is DSGVTQTPKHLITATGQRVTLRCSPRSGDLSVYWYQQSLDQGLQFLIQYYNGEERAKGNILERFSAQQFPDLHSELNLSSLELGDSALYFCASSVGGPQETQYFGPGTRLLVL.

The chain uses TRBV6-2 or TRBV6-3 and TRBJ1-1; unclear D gene. V gave up 2 bases and J gave up 1 base, with 8 bases separating them. CDR1 and CDR2 (germline): MNHEY, SVGEGT. This CDR3 has 14 amino acids. CDR3 residues: CASSYVRGNTEAFF. The CDR3 DNA sequence: TGTGCCAGCAGTTACGTCCGCGGGAACACTGAAGCTTTCTTT.